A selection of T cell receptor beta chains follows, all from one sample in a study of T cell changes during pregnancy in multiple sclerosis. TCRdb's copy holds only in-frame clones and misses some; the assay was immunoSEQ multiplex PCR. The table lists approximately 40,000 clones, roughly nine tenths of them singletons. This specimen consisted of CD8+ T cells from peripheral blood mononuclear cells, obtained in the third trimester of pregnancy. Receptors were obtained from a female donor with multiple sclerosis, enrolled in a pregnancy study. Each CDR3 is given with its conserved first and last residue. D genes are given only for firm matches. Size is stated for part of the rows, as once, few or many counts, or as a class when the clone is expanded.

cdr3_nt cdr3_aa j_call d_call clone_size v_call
TGTGCCATCAGTGAGTCGGGGGAGCGGGAGGCACCGAACACCGGGGAGCTGTTTTTT CAISESGEREAPNTGELFF TRBJ2-2 TRBD2 . TRBV10-3
TGTGCCTCACGGACAGGCGGCCTCTTCTCGGAAGCTTTCTTT CASRTGGLFSEAFF TRBJ1-1 TRBD1 few TRBV30
TGTGCCAGCAGTAGCGGGTGGGGCAGGTCCTACGAGCAGTACTTC CASSSGWGRSYEQYF TRBJ2-7 . . TRBV6-5
TGTGCCAGCAGCGGGGACTACCTTGGGAATGAGCAGTTCTTC CASSGDYLGNEQFF TRBJ2-1 TRBD2 . TRBV6-5
TGTGCCGTACCGGGACAGGGTCCAAATGAGCAGTTCTTC CAVPGQGPNEQFF TRBJ2-1 TRBD1 . TRBV15
TGTGCCAGCAGCTCTCGTGCTAGCCGAAACTACTACGAGCAGTACTTC CASSSRASRNYYEQYF TRBJ2-7 . . TRBV7-9
TGTGCCAGCAGCTCGGACAGCTCTGGGGCCAACGTCCTGACTTTC CASSSDSSGANVLTF TRBJ2-6 . . TRBV7-8
TGTGCCAGCAGCACTAGCGGGAGTACTTTAGAGACCCAGTACTTC CASSTSGSTLETQYF TRBJ2-5 . once TRBV21-1
TGTGCCACCAGCAGAGACGGCCCCGACAGGCCGAGCAATCAGCCCCAGCATTTT CATSRDGPDRPSNQPQHF TRBJ1-5 . . TRBV15
TGTGCCAGCAGCCTCCCGAACACAGTTAACTATGGCTACACCTTC CASSLPNTVNYGYTF TRBJ1-2 . few TRBV2
TGTGCCAGCAGCACTAGCTTCCATACGCAGTATTTT CASSTSFHTQYF TRBJ2-3 . . TRBV27
TGTGCCAGCTCAAACGACAGGGGAACCGGGGAGCTGTTTTTT CASSNDRGTGELFF TRBJ2-2 TRBD1 . TRBV18
TGTGCCAGCAGTGAGGACAGCTCCTACAATGAGCAGTTCTTC CASSEDSSYNEQFF TRBJ2-1 . few TRBV6-4
TGCGCCAGCAGCTTGAGGAACCGGGAGTGGGACTACGAGCAGTACTTC CASSLRNREWDYEQYF TRBJ2-7 . . TRBV5-1
TGTGCCAGCAGTTTCCAGGCTCCCTACGAGCAGTACTTC CASSFQAPYEQYF TRBJ2-7 . . TRBV27
TGTGCCAGCAGCTTAAGCGGCCTCCTCACAGATACGCAGTATTTT CASSLSGLLTDTQYF TRBJ2-3 . once TRBV11-3
TGTGCCAGCAGCTTACGGGGGGTTCAAGAGACCCAGTACTTC CASSLRGVQETQYF TRBJ2-5 TRBD2 . TRBV7-9
TGCGCCAGCAGCCATGCGCCTTGGGGCGAAGAGACCCAGTACTTC CASSHAPWGEETQYF TRBJ2-5 . . TRBV4-1
TGTGCCAGCAGTCCGCAGGGGCCCGGGGAGCTGTTTTTT CASSPQGPGELFF TRBJ2-2 . . TRBV6-5
TGTGCCAGCAGTGAGCCAAGCGGCGGGTTTAATGAGCAGTTCTTC CASSEPSGGFNEQFF TRBJ2-1 . . TRBV2